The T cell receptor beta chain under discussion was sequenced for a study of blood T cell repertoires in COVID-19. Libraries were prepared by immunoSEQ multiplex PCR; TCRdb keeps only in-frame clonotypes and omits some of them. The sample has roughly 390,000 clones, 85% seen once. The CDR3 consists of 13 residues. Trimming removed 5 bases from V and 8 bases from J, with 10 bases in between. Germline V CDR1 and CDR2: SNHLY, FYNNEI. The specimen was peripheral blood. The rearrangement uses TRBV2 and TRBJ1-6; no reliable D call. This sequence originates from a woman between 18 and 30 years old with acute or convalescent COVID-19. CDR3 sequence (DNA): TGTGCCAGCAGTCTAGGGAGGGATTCACCCCTCCACTTT. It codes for CASSLGRDSPLHF.